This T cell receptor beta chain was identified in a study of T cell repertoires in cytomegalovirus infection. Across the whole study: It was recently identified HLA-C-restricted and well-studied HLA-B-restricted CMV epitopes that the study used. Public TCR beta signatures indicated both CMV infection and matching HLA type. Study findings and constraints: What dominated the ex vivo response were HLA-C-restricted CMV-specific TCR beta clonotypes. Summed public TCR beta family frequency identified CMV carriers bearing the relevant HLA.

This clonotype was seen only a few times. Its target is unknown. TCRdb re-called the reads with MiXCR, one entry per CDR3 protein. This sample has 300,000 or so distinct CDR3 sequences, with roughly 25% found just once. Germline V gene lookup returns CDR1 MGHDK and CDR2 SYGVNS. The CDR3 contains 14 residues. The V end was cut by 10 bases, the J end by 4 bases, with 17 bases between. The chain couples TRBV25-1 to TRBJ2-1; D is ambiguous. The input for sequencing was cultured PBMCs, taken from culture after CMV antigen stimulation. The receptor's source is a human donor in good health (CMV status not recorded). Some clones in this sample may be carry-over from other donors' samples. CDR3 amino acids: CATNRAPEYNEQFF. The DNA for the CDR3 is TGTGCCACTAACCGGGCCCCCGAGTACAATGAGCAGTTCTTC.